This TCR delta chain stems from a study of γδ T cells in repeated Plasmodium falciparum infection. Study observations and caveats: Vgamma9/Vdelta2+ repertoires stayed stably polyclonal over time and infection. Donors in Mali lived in a small rural village, largely one ethnic group.

Vgamma9/Vdelta2+ and Vdelta2-negative gammadelta T cells were flow-sorted from PBMC for bulk sequencing. This clone was observed a few times. Its antigen remains unidentified. A read error is likely here: a far larger clone is one base away. Other nucleotide sequences from this sample produce the same CDR3. TCRdb repeated clone calling on the multiplex PCR reads with CATT. The sample includes 90,000 to 95,000 delta-chain clones, approximately 0.96% of them seen just once. The CDR3 runs 21 residues. Germline V gene sequence: CDR1 TSWWSYY, CDR2 QGS. The sequenced material came from gamma-delta T cells from blood. The chain combines TRDV1 with TRDJ2, with TRDD3 matching over 11 bases. This clonotype originated in a pool of human donors (malaria-infected and uninfected, not separated). CDR3 protein: CALGPYPTFSGGYGLTAQLFF. CDR3 bases: TGTGCCCTTGGACCCTATCCTACGTTTAGTGGGGGATACGGCTTGACAGCACAACTCTTCTTT.